The rows below give T cell receptor beta chains drawn from one sample of a study of control samples from healthy donors and cancer patients. Generated by immunoSEQ multiplex PCR, the TCRdb table keeps only in-frame clones and is missing some. The profile shows some 140,000 clones, approximately 94% of them singletons. Sample: blood. The source is a man aged 40-55 years in good health. Each CDR3 is given with its conserved first and last residue. A D gene is named only where the DNA matches it firmly. The size of a clone is reported for some rows only, either as once, few or many, or as a class for expanded clones.

cdr3_length: 16
d_call: TRBD1
clone_size: -
j_call: TRBJ2-3
v_call: TRBV14
cdr3_aa: CASSPRQGTMTDTQYF
cdr3_nt: TGTGCCAGCAGCCCCCGACAGGGGACGATGACAGATACGCAGTATTTT

cdr3_length: 14
d_call: TRBD1
clone_size: -
j_call: TRBJ1-1
v_call: TRBV2
cdr3_aa: CASSYTGATTEAFF
cdr3_nt: TGTGCCAGCAGTTACACAGGGGCTACCACTGAAGCTTTCTTT

cdr3_length: 14
d_call: -
clone_size: -
j_call: TRBJ1-1
v_call: TRBV28
cdr3_aa: CASSLRALNTEAFF
cdr3_nt: TGTGCCAGCAGCCTTAGGGCCTTGAACACTGAAGCTTTCTTT

cdr3_length: 15
d_call: TRBD1
clone_size: -
j_call: TRBJ2-7
v_call: TRBV3-1/TRBV3-2
cdr3_aa: CASSQNRDRGYEQYF
cdr3_nt: TGTGCCAGCAGCCAAAACCGGGACAGGGGATACGAGCAGTACTTC

cdr3_length: 13
d_call: -
clone_size: -
j_call: TRBJ2-3
v_call: TRBV19
cdr3_aa: CATARFVTDTQYF
cdr3_nt: TGTGCCACAGCGCGTTTTGTCACAGATACGCAGTATTTT

cdr3_length: 15
d_call: -
clone_size: -
j_call: TRBJ1-4
v_call: TRBV7-9
cdr3_aa: CASSSDQGDYEKLFF
cdr3_nt: TGTGCCAGCAGCTCAGATCAGGGAGATTATGAAAAACTGTTTTTT

cdr3_length: 13
d_call: -
clone_size: -
j_call: TRBJ1-1
v_call: TRBV28
cdr3_aa: CASSTGLNKEAFF
cdr3_nt: TGTGCCAGCAGTACCGGGCTAAATAAAGAGGCTTTCTTT

cdr3_length: 15
d_call: -
clone_size: -
j_call: TRBJ1-3
v_call: TRBV7-8
cdr3_aa: CASSLGTGSGNTIYF
cdr3_nt: TGTGCCAGCAGCTTAGGTACAGGGTCTGGAAACACCATATATTTT

cdr3_length: 14
d_call: -
clone_size: -
j_call: TRBJ1-6
v_call: TRBV30
cdr3_aa: CAWSRDINNSPLHF
cdr3_nt: TGTGCCTGGAGTCGGGACATTAATAATTCACCCCTCCACTTT

cdr3_length: 13
d_call: -
clone_size: -
j_call: TRBJ1-1
v_call: TRBV6-5
cdr3_aa: CATTWGGNTEAFF
cdr3_nt: TGTGCCACCACCTGGGGAGGAAACACTGAAGCTTTCTTT

cdr3_length: 16
d_call: TRBD1
clone_size: -
j_call: TRBJ1-4
v_call: TRBV5-5
cdr3_aa: CASSLVPTGLREKLFF
cdr3_nt: TGTGCCAGCAGCTTGGTTCCGACAGGGCTTAGGGAAAAACTGTTTTTT

cdr3_length: 15
d_call: -
clone_size: -
j_call: TRBJ1-5
v_call: TRBV28
cdr3_aa: CASSPASSRNQPQHF
cdr3_nt: TGTGCCAGCAGCCCCGCCTCAAGCCGCAATCAGCCCCAGCATTTT

cdr3_length: 16
d_call: -
clone_size: -
j_call: TRBJ2-3
v_call: TRBV4-3
cdr3_aa: CASSQDRSGLTDTQYF
cdr3_nt: TGCGCCAGCAGCCAAGATCGTTCAGGTCTCACAGATACGCAGTATTTT

cdr3_length: 13
d_call: -
clone_size: -
j_call: TRBJ1-2
v_call: TRBV28
cdr3_aa: CASTSGRPYGYTF
cdr3_nt: TGTGCCAGCACCTCCGGACGCCCCTATGGCTACACCTTC

cdr3_length: 15
d_call: -
clone_size: -
j_call: TRBJ1-5
v_call: TRBV4-1
cdr3_aa: CASSQERAGNQPQHF
cdr3_nt: TGCGCCAGCAGCCAAGAGAGGGCGGGCAATCAGCCCCAGCATTTT

cdr3_length: 15
d_call: -
clone_size: once
j_call: TRBJ1-1
v_call: TRBV5-3
cdr3_aa: CARRLAGAMNTEAFF
cdr3_nt: TGTGCCAGACGCCTCGCAGGGGCAATGAACACTGAAGCTTTCTTT

cdr3_length: 14
d_call: -
clone_size: -
j_call: TRBJ2-1
v_call: TRBV24-1
cdr3_aa: CATSDPTRTVEQFF
cdr3_nt: TGTGCCACCAGTGACCCCACACGGACGGTGGAGCAGTTCTTC

cdr3_length: 13
d_call: -
clone_size: -
j_call: TRBJ1-6
v_call: TRBV6-5
cdr3_aa: CASSHGYNSPLHF
cdr3_nt: TGTGCCAGCAGTCACGGATATAATTCACCCCTCCACTTT

cdr3_length: 15
d_call: TRBD1
clone_size: -
j_call: TRBJ1-1
v_call: TRBV10-3
cdr3_aa: CAISAAGQSNTEAFF
cdr3_nt: TGTGCCATCAGTGCCGCGGGACAGAGTAACACTGAAGCTTTCTTT

cdr3_length: 15
d_call: -
clone_size: -
j_call: TRBJ1-1
v_call: TRBV28
cdr3_aa: CASSLRTPAGTEAFF
cdr3_nt: TGTGCCAGCAGTTTACGGACACCGGCGGGCACTGAAGCTTTCTTT

cdr3_length: 13
d_call: -
clone_size: -
j_call: TRBJ1-1
v_call: TRBV30
cdr3_aa: CAWSVADRTPAFF
cdr3_nt: TGTGCCTGGAGTGTAGCGGACCGCACCCCAGCTTTCTTT

cdr3_length: 14
d_call: TRBD1
clone_size: -
j_call: TRBJ2-3
v_call: TRBV7-9
cdr3_aa: CASSSTGYTDTQYF
cdr3_nt: TGTGCCAGCAGCTCGACAGGGTACACAGATACGCAGTATTTT

cdr3_length: 15
d_call: TRBD1
clone_size: -
j_call: TRBJ2-7
v_call: TRBV18
cdr3_aa: CASSPTRDRDYEQYF
cdr3_nt: TGTGCCAGCTCACCCACCCGGGACAGGGACTACGAGCAGTACTTC

cdr3_length: 14
d_call: -
clone_size: -
j_call: TRBJ2-5
v_call: TRBV6-5
cdr3_aa: CASTRTVSSETQYF
cdr3_nt: TGTGCCAGCACCAGGACAGTTAGTTCAGAGACCCAGTACTTC

cdr3_length: 13
d_call: -
clone_size: -
j_call: TRBJ2-3
v_call: TRBV18
cdr3_aa: CASSPLRRDTQYF
cdr3_nt: TGTGCCAGCTCACCCCTGCGGCGGGATACGCAGTATTTT

cdr3_length: 15
d_call: -
clone_size: -
j_call: TRBJ1-1
v_call: TRBV5-1
cdr3_aa: CASSLSGTGNTEAFF
cdr3_nt: TGCGCCAGCAGCTTGTCTGGGACGGGGAACACTGAAGCTTTCTTT

cdr3_length: 15
d_call: -
clone_size: -
j_call: TRBJ1-1
v_call: TRBV19
cdr3_aa: CASSILTRLHTEAFF
cdr3_nt: TGTGCCAGTAGTATCCTGACCCGACTTCACACTGAAGCTTTCTTT

cdr3_length: 16
d_call: -
clone_size: few
j_call: TRBJ2-7
v_call: TRBV28
cdr3_aa: CASSLYLVTSSYEQYF
cdr3_nt: TGTGCCAGCAGTTTATATCTGGTGACCAGCTCCTACGAGCAGTACTTC

cdr3_length: 14
d_call: -
clone_size: -
j_call: TRBJ1-2
v_call: TRBV10-3
cdr3_aa: CAISDLLINYGYTF
cdr3_nt: TGTGCCATCAGTGACCTTCTAATTAACTATGGCTACACCTTC

cdr3_length: 15
d_call: -
clone_size: -
j_call: TRBJ2-1
v_call: TRBV5-1
cdr3_aa: CASSEGLSAYNEQFF
cdr3_nt: TGCGCCAGCAGCGAGGGACTGAGTGCCTACAATGAGCAGTTCTTC

cdr3_length: 13
d_call: -
clone_size: -
j_call: TRBJ2-5
v_call: TRBV11-1
cdr3_aa: CASSLGLEETQYF
cdr3_nt: TGTGCCAGCAGCTTAGGTCTAGAGGAGACCCAGTACTTC

cdr3_length: 16
d_call: -
clone_size: -
j_call: TRBJ2-5
v_call: TRBV21-1
cdr3_aa: CASSKLRDRGQETQYF
cdr3_nt: TGTGCCAGCAGCAAATTACGGGACAGGGGCCAAGAGACCCAGTACTTC

cdr3_length: 16
d_call: -
clone_size: -
j_call: TRBJ1-4
v_call: TRBV6-6
cdr3_aa: CASSYSMGFTNEKLFF
cdr3_nt: TGTGCCAGCAGTTACTCGATGGGGTTCACTAATGAAAAACTGTTTTTT

cdr3_length: 16
d_call: -
clone_size: -
j_call: TRBJ1-4
v_call: TRBV6-1
cdr3_aa: CASSEAGGPDLEKLFF
cdr3_nt: TGTGCCAGCAGTGAAGCGGGGGGGCCCGACCTTGAAAAACTGTTTTTT

cdr3_length: 16
d_call: -
clone_size: -
j_call: TRBJ2-3
v_call: TRBV9
cdr3_aa: CASSVGQASSTDTQYF
cdr3_nt: TGTGCCAGCAGCGTAGGACAGGCCTCTAGCACAGATACGCAGTATTTT

cdr3_length: 15
d_call: -
clone_size: once
j_call: TRBJ2-3
v_call: TRBV27
cdr3_aa: CASSLRGLGTDTQYF
cdr3_nt: TGTGCCAGCAGTTTAAGAGGGTTGGGCACAGATACGCAGTATTTT

cdr3_length: 13
d_call: -
clone_size: -
j_call: TRBJ1-1
v_call: TRBV19
cdr3_aa: CASSITANTEAFF
cdr3_nt: TGTGCCAGTAGTATCACGGCGAACACTGAAGCTTTCTTT

cdr3_length: 15
d_call: -
clone_size: -
j_call: TRBJ2-3
v_call: TRBV11-3
cdr3_aa: CASSPNSARTDTQYF
cdr3_nt: TGTGCCAGCAGCCCTAACAGTGCCCGCACAGATACGCAGTATTTT

cdr3_length: 18
d_call: TRBD1
clone_size: -
j_call: TRBJ2-3
v_call: TRBV2
cdr3_aa: CASSDLGEGGHRTDTQYF
cdr3_nt: TGTGCCAGCAGTGACCTGGGGGAAGGGGGCCACCGCACAGATACGCAGTATTTT

cdr3_length: 14
d_call: -
clone_size: -
j_call: TRBJ1-4
v_call: TRBV28
cdr3_aa: CASSRGGTNEKLFF
cdr3_nt: TGTGCCAGCAGTCGGGGAGGAACTAATGAAAAACTGTTTTTT

cdr3_length: 14
d_call: -
clone_size: -
j_call: TRBJ2-3
v_call: TRBV5-6
cdr3_aa: CASTGTTYTDTQYF
cdr3_nt: TGTGCCAGTACCGGGACAACGTACACAGATACGCAGTATTTT

cdr3_length: 16
d_call: TRBD2
clone_size: -
j_call: TRBJ2-7
v_call: TRBV2
cdr3_aa: CASRAGTIMKSYEQYF
cdr3_nt: TGTGCCAGCAGGGCCGGGACTATCATGAAGAGTTACGAGCAGTACTTC

cdr3_length: 16
d_call: TRBD2
clone_size: -
j_call: TRBJ2-7
v_call: TRBV27
cdr3_aa: CASSRGLAGGHYEQYF
cdr3_nt: TGTGCCAGCAGTCGGGGGCTAGCGGGGGGACACTACGAGCAGTACTTC

cdr3_length: 14
d_call: -
clone_size: -
j_call: TRBJ2-3
v_call: TRBV24-1
cdr3_aa: CATSAGYNAGTQYF
cdr3_nt: TGTGCCACCAGTGCAGGGTACAACGCTGGGACGCAGTATTTT

cdr3_length: 15
d_call: -
clone_size: -
j_call: TRBJ1-3
v_call: TRBV14
cdr3_aa: CASSQRQVSGNTIYF
cdr3_nt: TGTGCCAGCAGCCAAAGGCAGGTCTCTGGAAACACCATATATTTT

cdr3_length: 18
d_call: TRBD1
clone_size: -
j_call: TRBJ2-2
v_call: TRBV4-1
cdr3_aa: CASSHAYRDRENTGELFF
cdr3_nt: TGCGCCAGCAGCCATGCTTACCGGGACAGGGAGAACACCGGGGAGCTGTTTTTT